This T cell receptor (beta chain) was captured in a study of blood T cell repertoires in COVID-19. Overall study: There were acute and convalescent COVID-19 samples, and they came from the United States, Italy and Spain. Sources were T cells, B-cell-depleted T cells, or PBMCs; the material itself was cDNA or gDNA.

In the authors' methods: Researchers report that nucleated cell counts were estimated from reference gene primer amplification. The data were produced by immunoSEQ multiplex PCR, yet TCRdb's version contains in-frame clones alone and is incomplete. V and J calls and clone size come straight from that table; D and trimming were deduced from the DNA. The table shows about 34,000 clones, with less than 90% occurring only once. Germline CDR1 and CDR2: SEHNR and FQNEAQ (reference sequence). The CDR3 runs to 15 residues. Trimming stripped 4 bases from V and 5 bases from J, with 16 bases between. This chain joins TRBV7-9 and TRBJ2-3; a possible D gene is TRBD2 (6 bases). Sequences were obtained from peripheral blood. The receptor comes from an older man with active COVID-19. CDR3 nucleotides: TGTGCCAGCAGCTCCCAGGCGACTAGTCAAGATACGCAGTATTTT. Its translation: CASSSQATSQDTQYF. Supplemented by reference TRBV7-9 and TRBJ2-3, the full variable domain reads DTGVSQNPRHKITKRGQNVTFRCDPISEHNRLYWYRQTLGQGPEFLTYFQNEAQLEKSRLLSDRFSAERPKGSFSTLEIQRTEQGDSAMYLCASSSQATSQDTQYFGPGTRLTVL.